These 32 T cell receptor beta chains share one sample of origin, sequenced in a study of OX40 agonist ivuxolimab in advanced cancers. TCRdb's copy holds only in-frame clones and misses some; the assay was immunoSEQ multiplex PCR. The table has about 50,000 clones, 89% seen once. This material consisted of CD4+ or CD8+ T cells sorted from blood, taken in a trial of the OX40 agonist ivuxolimab. These receptors originate from an adult with an advanced solid tumor such as melanoma, head and neck, liver or kidney cancer.

The V gene is TRBV5-6, the J gene TRBJ2-3; D gene ambiguous. Germline loops: CDR1 SGHDT, CDR2 YYEEEE. The CDR3 extends over 13 amino acids. With 2 bases removed from V and 7 bases from J, the gap between germline ends came to 11 bases. The CDR3 DNA sequence: TGTGCCAGCAGCTTCCAAATTGAAAATACGCAGTATTTT. Protein: CASSFQIENTQYF.

The chain recombines TRBV7-9 with TRBJ2-3, with D hard to call. The CDR3 extends over 13 amino acids. V was pared by 5 bases and J by 0 bases, with 6 bases between. The germline CDR1 and CDR2 sequences are SEHNR and FQNEAQ (reference sequence). CDR3 amino acids: CASSEQSTDTQYF. DNA of the CDR3: TGTGCCAGCAGCGAACAGAGCACAGATACGCAGTATTTT.

This clone occurred once. This chain connects TRBV6-5 to TRBJ1-1, with D possibly being TRBD1 (6 bases). The germline V and J ends were trimmed by 2 bases and 11 bases, with 15 bases remaining between them. The CDR3 contains 13 residues. Germline CDR1 is MNHEY and CDR2 is SVGAGI. In DNA, the CDR3 is TGTGCCAGCAGTTACGGCCAGGGGTTTTTTGCTTTCTTT. Translation gives CASSYGQGFFAFF.

The chain couples TRBV28 to TRBJ2-7, with D maybe TRBD1 (5 bases). The germline gives CDR1 MDHEN, CDR2 SYDVKM. This CDR3 spans 14 amino acids. Trimming left V 3 bases short and J 0 bases short, with 9 bases between. CDR3 residues: CASSLGQYSYEQYF. The CDR3 DNA reads as TGTGCCAGCAGTTTGGGGCAGTACTCCTACGAGCAGTACTTC.

The V gene is TRBV19, the J gene TRBJ2-1; unclear D gene. Germline CDR1 is LNHDA and CDR2 is SQIVND (reference sequence). This CDR3 has 13 residues. V lost 1 base and J 10 bases, leaving 11 bases between the germline ends. For the CDR3, the DNA is TGTGCCAGTAGTATAGGGGCGACCGGGGAGCAGTTCTTC. Translation: CASSIGATGEQFF.

This clone was seen just once. The J gene is TRBJ1-4, the V gene TRBV6-5, with 8 bases matching TRBD1. The V gene end was trimmed by 5 bases and the J gene end by 7 bases; junction bases not matched to a gene: 9. CDR3 length: 15 residues. CDR1 and CDR2 from the germline V gene are MNHEY and SVGAGI. CDR3 DNA sequence: TGTGCCAGCAGTACTCAGGGGGCGGGAAGTGAAAAACTGTTTTTT. It yields the protein CASSTQGAGSEKLFF.

As regards this clone: A junction boundary mismatches the germline segment, possibly from a read error. The rearrangement links TRBV7-9 to TRBJ1-2; no firm D call. The CDR3 sequence is 13 residues long. Per germline, CDR1 SEHNR and CDR2 FQNEAQ (reference sequence). In DNA form, the CDR3 reads TGTGCCAGCAGCCCCGAAGATGCGGGAAGGTGGGACTTC. Its translation: CASSPEDAGRWDF.

This chain links TRBV11-2 with TRBJ2-7; D might be TRBD1 (5 bases). Germline assignment: CDR1 SGHAT and CDR2 FQNNGV. The CDR3 runs to 13 residues. V lost 1 base to trimming and J lost 6 bases, with 10 bases between them. The CDR3 sequence is CASSLGFRAEQYV. In nucleotides, the CDR3 is TGTGCCAGCAGCTTAGGGTTCAGGGCCGAGCAGTACGTC.

The chain recombines TRBV6-6 with TRBJ2-1; tentatively, D is TRBD2 (6 bases). CDR1 is MNHNY and CDR2 is SVGAGI in the germline V gene (reference sequence). The CDR3 spans 12 residues. Trimming took 2 bases from V and 10 from J, leaving 9 bases between them. This chain's CDR3 is CASSYGGAEQFF. The CDR3 DNA follows: TGTGCCAGCAGTTACGGCGGGGCGGAGCAGTTCTTC.

The rearrangement links TRBV13 to TRBJ1-1; 7 nucleotides align to TRBD1. Trimming cost V 5 bases and J 5 bases; bases outside gene matches: 8. The CDR3 is made up of 14 amino acids. Per germline, CDR1 PRHDT and CDR2 FYEKMQ (reference sequence). The CDR3 DNA reads as TGTGCCAGCAGCCCGGACAGGCGGGAGACTGAAGCTTTCTTT. Translating it yields CASSPDRRETEAFF.

The gene calls are TRBV6-6 and TRBJ1-2; D is uncertain. The CDR3 runs to 16 residues. Trimming took off 0 bases at V and 0 bases at J, with 11 bases between the two ends. Looked up from germline, CDR1 is MNHNY and CDR2 is SVGAGI (reference sequence). CDR3 DNA sequence: TGTGCCAGCAGTTACTCGCCCGGACTTTCTAACTATGGCTACACCTTC. Its translation is CASSYSPGLSNYGYTF.

V and J are TRBV10-1 and TRBJ2-2; no clear D gene. The CDR3 covers 13 residues. Deletions cut 9 bases from V and 5 bases from J, with 13 bases between. Germline V CDR1 and CDR2: WNHNN, SYGVQD (reference sequence). DNA of the CDR3: TGCGCCAGTAACCCCCTTGGTACCGGGGAGCTGTTTTTT. Translating it yields CASNPLGTGELFF.

The V call is TRBV9, the J call TRBJ2-7; 10 nucleotides align to TRBD2. Germline V gene data show CDR1 as SGDLS and CDR2 as YYNGEE. V was pared by 0 bases and J by 3 bases, with 3 bases of the junction left unmatched. The CDR3 is 15 residues long. CDR3 bases: TGTGCCAGCAGCGTAGGGCTAGCGGGAGTCTACGAGCAGTACTTC. The encoded protein is CASSVGLAGVYEQYF.

The chain carries TRBV7-2 and TRBJ2-3; 7 nucleotides line up with TRBD1. V dropped 4 bases and J dropped 6; count of bases not matched to a gene: 16. The CDR3 extends over 17 amino acids. Germline V gene sequence: CDR1 SGHTA, CDR2 FQGNSA. The CDR3 DNA reads as TGTGCCAGCAGCTCCCCCACAGGGGTCGGGCGATTGGATACGCAGTATTTT. Encoded protein: CASSSPTGVGRLDTQYF.

The chain links TRBV5-1 to TRBJ2-1; no reliable D call. The CDR3 loop spans 12 amino acids. The V and J ends lost 2 bases and 6 bases respectively, with 6 bases between them. Germline CDR1 is SGHRS and CDR2 is YFSETQ. The CDR3 region is CASSFRSNEQFF. In DNA, the CDR3 is TGCGCCAGCAGCTTCCGCTCCAATGAGCAGTTCTTC.

The chain combines TRBV13 with TRBJ2-3; 10 nucleotides line up with TRBD2. This CDR3 has 16 residues. Germline CDR1 reads PRHDT; CDR2 reads FYEKMQ (reference sequence). With 5 bases clipped from V and 2 bases from J, the junction kept 7 bases outside the gene matches. This CDR3 reads CASSTTLAGVTDTQYF. CDR3 coding DNA: TGTGCCAGCAGCACAACCCTAGCGGGAGTCACAGATACGCAGTATTTT.

The V and J genes are TRBV28 and TRBJ2-7; 9 bases line up with TRBD2. This CDR3 is built from 14 residues. Germline lookup yields CDR1 MDHEN and CDR2 SYDVKM. V was clipped by 5 bases and J by 3 bases; unmatched bases: 5. The CDR3 loop is CASSPLAGFYEQYF. In DNA, the CDR3 is TGTGCCAGCAGTCCTCTAGCGGGATTCTACGAGCAGTACTTC.

This clone was recorded only once. The chain joins TRBV21-1 to TRBJ2-6; the D segment call TRBD1 is taken from the table without a DNA check. TRBV21-1 counts as a pseudogene. The CDR3 loop spans 18 amino acids. CDR3 nucleotides: TGTGCCAGCAGCTCCCCGGACAGGGGGCCACCTGGGGCCAACGTCCTGACTTTC. Residues: CASSSPDRGPPGANVLTF.

This clone is a singleton in its sample. CDR3 protein: CSVVDREWVYGYTF. CDR3 DNA: TGCAGCGTTGTGGACAGGGAGTGGGTCTATGGCTACACCTTC. The chain employs TRBV29-1 and TRBJ1-2, with 8 positions matching TRBD1. The CDR3 sequence is 14 residues long. V was pared by 4 bases and J by 4 bases, with 8 bases of the junction left unmatched. Germline V gives CDR1 SQVTM, CDR2 ANQGSEA.

The V and J genes are TRBV7-9 and TRBJ1-2, with D perhaps TRBD1 (5 bases). Germline CDR1 and CDR2: SEHNR and FQNEAQ (reference sequence). The CDR3 extends over 14 amino acids. V shed 2 bases and J shed 6 bases, with 13 bases lying between them. CDR3 coding DNA: TGTGCCAGCAGCTTAAACGCAGCGGGGGATGGCTACACCTTC. It encodes CASSLNAAGDGYTF.

The chain employs TRBV4-1 and TRBJ2-7; a weak D match, TRBD1 (6 bases). The CDR3 contains 13 residues. V was clipped by 4 bases and J by 6 bases, with 13 bases between them. Germline V gives CDR1 MGHRA, CDR2 YSYEKL. The CDR3 spells CASSLLAGAEQYF. The DNA of the CDR3 is TGCGCCAGCAGCCTCTTAGCAGGGGCCGAGCAGTACTTC.

The gene calls are TRBV4-1 and TRBJ1-4; D is uncertain. The CDR3 runs 15 residues. Germline CDR1 reads MGHRA; CDR2 reads YSYEKL. Deletions cut 0 bases from V and 2 bases from J, with 7 bases between. For the CDR3, the DNA is TGCGCCAGCAGCCAAGAAGCAGGCACTAATGAAAAACTGTTTTTT. Residues: CASSQEAGTNEKLFF.

This chain links TRBV27 with TRBJ2-3; the match to TRBD1 covers 9 bases. The CDR3 consists of 14 residues. CDR1 and CDR2 from the germline V gene are MNHEY and SMNVEV (reference sequence). V lost 4 bases to trimming and J lost 7 bases; unmatched junction nucleotides: 6. CDR3 amino acids: CASSSPGQGYTQYF. In nucleotides, the CDR3 is TGTGCCAGCAGTTCTCCGGGACAGGGATATACGCAGTATTTT.

The CDR3 protein is CSVPGGVITEAFF. The CDR3 nucleotides are TGCAGCGTCCCGGGAGGGGTTATCACTGAAGCTTTCTTT. The V and J genes are TRBV29-1 and TRBJ1-1; TRBD1 is a possible D gene (5 bases). This CDR3 is 13 amino acids long. Germline V gene sequence: CDR1 SQVTM, CDR2 ANQGSEA. The V gene lost 6 bases and the J gene lost 4 bases, with 15 bases spanning the gap.

The rearrangement uses TRBV4-1 and TRBJ2-7; 11 bases agree with TRBD1. Losses at the gene ends were 4 bases for V and 2 bases for J; bases not matched to a gene: 4. CDR1 is MGHRA, CDR2 YSYEKL, per germline. The CDR3 length is 15 residues. As DNA, the CDR3 is TGCGCCAGCAGCCTGACGGGACAGGGGGCCTACGAGCAGTACTTC. It specifies CASSLTGQGAYEQYF.

The rearrangement links TRBV5-6 to TRBJ1-5, with D perhaps TRBD1 (5 bases). CDR3 length: 14 amino acids. Between the trimmed V and J ends, which lost 4 bases and 5 bases, there was a span of 13 bases. CDR1 and CDR2 from the germline V gene are SGHDT and YYEEEE. In nucleotides, the CDR3 is TGTGCCAGCAGCCCACGGGGGGAGCATCAGCCCCAGCATTTT. Amino acids: CASSPRGEHQPQHF.

In its sample, this clone was seen once. The chain joins TRBV29-1 to TRBJ2-7; D gene unclear. The germline CDR1 and CDR2 sequences are SQVTM and ANQGSEA. This CDR3 has 11 amino acids. The V end was cut by 5 bases, the J end by 3 bases, with 8 bases between. The CDR3: CSVTYSYEQYF. The CDR3, as DNA: TGCAGCGTTACTTACAGCTACGAGCAGTACTTC.

This clone was seen once. V gene TRBV19 combines with J gene TRBJ1-4; perhaps TRBD1 as D (5 bases). Germline assignment: CDR1 LNHDA and CDR2 SQIVND (reference sequence). This CDR3 spans 14 amino acids. Trimming stripped 11 bases from V and 3 bases from J, with 16 bases between. The CDR3 nucleotides read TGTGCCCACCTCCGGGGAGGGGCTAATGAAAAACTGTTTTTT. Translating gives CAHLRGGANEKLFF.

V is TRBV28 and J is TRBJ1-1, with D possibly matching TRBD1 (5 bases). CDR3 length: 13 amino acids. Trimming pared 5 bases from V and 7 bases from J, leaving 14 bases between. From germline, CDR1 is MDHEN and CDR2 SYDVKM. CDR3 region: CASSRPGRNEAFF. As DNA, the CDR3 is TGTGCCAGCAGTAGACCGGGACGCAATGAAGCTTTCTTT.

Only one count was recorded for this clone. The chain has TRBV19 and TRBJ2-4; no clear D gene. The CDR3 has 15 amino acids. V lost 5 bases to trimming and J lost 0 bases, with 11 bases between them. Germline CDR1 reads LNHDA; CDR2 reads SQIVND (reference sequence). The CDR3 protein is CASSGSTLAKNIQYF. The CDR3 nucleotides read TGTGCCAGTAGTGGCAGCACACTAGCCAAAAACATTCAGTACTTC. Full variable domain (rest looked up from reference TRBV19 and TRBJ2-4): DGGITQSPKYLFRKEGQNVTLSCEQNLNHDAMYWYRQDPGQGLRLIYYSQIVNDFQKGDIAEGYSVSREKKESFPLTVTSAQKNPTAFYLCASSGSTLAKNIQYFGAGTRLSVL.

This clone is deemed medium-sized. The chain joins TRBV4-1 to TRBJ1-1, with D hard to call. Per germline, CDR1 MGHRA and CDR2 YSYEKL. This CDR3 is 13 amino acids long. V was clipped by 0 bases and J by 11 bases, with 13 bases between them. Written as DNA, the CDR3 is TGCGCCAGCAGCCAAGAAGGCCCCTACGGGGCTTTCTTT. This encodes CASSQEGPYGAFF.

The gene calls are TRBV11-1 and TRBJ1-1; 7 bases fit TRBD1. The trim removed 6 bases at V and 3 bases at J, leaving 4 bases unmatched. The CDR3 sequence is 13 residues long. CDR1 is SGHAT, CDR2 FQDESV, per germline (reference sequence). The DNA for the CDR3 is TGTGCCAGCAGTCCCAGGGGGGACACTGAAGCTTTCTTT. This codes for CASSPRGDTEAFF.